A single sample gave rise to the 22 T cell receptor beta chains below, sequenced in a study of cytomegalovirus exposure and HLA in healthy donors. Primers: 60 Vbeta forward and 13 Jbeta reverse. Clones were sequenced by immunoSEQ multiplex PCR, and TCRdb holds only the in-frame ones, with some missing. Of fewer than 35,000 clones listed, approximately 90% are singletons. Source material: PBMCs. Receptors originate from a boy between 10 and 17 years old in good health and CMV-seronegative.

The gene calls are TRBV11-2 and TRBJ1-3; the match to TRBD1 covers 8 bases. The J segment lost 2 bases and the V segment lost 8 bases, leaving 8 bases of the junction unmatched. The length of the CDR3 is 15 residues. The germline V gene encodes CDR1 SGHAT and CDR2 FQNNGV. Written as DNA, the CDR3 is TGTGCCAGCCGGAGGACAGGGTTTCCTGGAAACACCATATATTTT. Amino acid sequence: CASRRTGFPGNTIYF.

This clone was counted a single time. The chain uses TRBV2 and TRBJ1-5; TRBD1 matches at 7 bases. V trimming: 5 bases; J trimming: 3 bases; junction bases outside the gene matches: 7. The CDR3 length is 15 residues. Germline CDR1 and CDR2: SNHLY and FYNNEI. The CDR3 DNA is TGTGCCAGCAGTCCCGGGGGACAGCACAATCAGCCCCAGCATTTT. Its protein product is CASSPGGQHNQPQHF.

The genes are TRBV28 and TRBJ2-1; TRBD2 aligns across 12 bases. V was clipped by 8 bases and J by 8 bases; unmatched bases: 7. The CDR3 has 14 amino acids. From germline, CDR1 is MDHEN and CDR2 SYDVKM. The DNA for the CDR3 is TGTGCCAGCCTCACTAGCGGGGGGAGGGATGAGCAGTTCTTC. Protein sequence: CASLTSGGRDEQFF.

This sequence joins TRBV6-6 and TRBJ2-1, with 13 bases identical to TRBD2. The CDR3 spans 16 residues. V shed 0 bases, J shed 6 bases, and the junction held 2 bases outside the gene matches. Germline V gene lookup returns CDR1 MNHNY and CDR2 SVGAGI (reference sequence). The CDR3 here is CASSYSGLAGSNEQFF. Here the CDR3 DNA reads TGTGCCAGCAGTTACTCGGGACTAGCGGGGTCCAATGAGCAGTTCTTC.

V is TRBV5-4 and J is TRBJ2-1; D remains unclear. Per the germline V gene, CDR1 is SGHNT and CDR2 is YYREEE (reference sequence). V was shortened by 1 base and J by 0 bases, with 8 bases between the two germline ends. The CDR3 has 15 amino acids. CDR3 DNA: TGTGCCAGCAGCTTGTCCCCTAGCTCCTACAATGAGCAGTTCTTC. Translation gives CASSLSPSSYNEQFF.

V gene TRBV11-2 combines with J gene TRBJ2-7; no clear D. The length of the CDR3 is 13 residues. Per the germline V gene, CDR1 is SGHAT and CDR2 is FQNNGV. Trimming left V 1 base short and J 3 bases short, with 7 bases between. This CDR3 is CASSLAGYYEQYF. The CDR3 bases are TGTGCCAGCAGCTTAGCAGGCTACTACGAGCAGTACTTC.

CDR3 nucleotides: TGTGCCAGTAGCCACAGGGGGCTACGGAATTCACCCCTCCACTTT. This encodes CASSHRGLRNSPLHF. The V call is TRBV19, the J call TRBJ1-6; 9 bases are a match to TRBD1. The J segment lost 7 bases and the V segment lost 6 bases, leaving 7 bases of the junction unmatched. Germline assignment: CDR1 LNHDA and CDR2 SQIVND (reference sequence). The CDR3 spans 15 residues. Combining the CDR3 with reference TRBV19 and TRBJ1-6 gives the whole variable domain DGGITQSPKYLFRKEGQNVTLSCEQNLNHDAMYWYRQDPGQGLRLIYYSQIVNDFQKGDIAEGYSVSREKKESFPLTVTSAQKNPTAFYLCASSHRGLRNSPLHFGNGTRLTVT.

The genes are TRBV5-4 and TRBJ2-1; D remains ambiguous. V lost 5 bases to trimming and J lost 10 bases, with 22 bases between them. Germline assignment: CDR1 SGHNT and CDR2 YYREEE (reference sequence). This CDR3 has 15 residues. CDR3 loop: CASRKNPMMPEEQFF. In nucleotides, the CDR3 is TGTGCCAGCAGGAAGAACCCAATGATGCCAGAAGAGCAGTTCTTC.

This chain joins TRBV18 and TRBJ1-3, with D uncertain. The CDR3 length is 17 residues. V was pared by 4 bases and J by 4 bases, with 20 bases between. Germline V gene lookup returns CDR1 KGHSH and CDR2 LQKENI. The CDR3: CASSQSEGMTSGNTIYF. CDR3 nucleotides: TGTGCCAGCTCACAATCCGAGGGAATGACTTCCGGAAACACCATATATTTT. Using reference TRBV18 and TRBJ1-3 for the parts outside the CDR3, the full variable domain is NAGVMQNPRHLVRRRGQEARLRCSPMKGHSHVYWYRQLPEEGLKFMVYLQKENIIDESGMPKERFSAEFPKEGPSILRIQQVVRGDSAAYFCASSQSEGMTSGNTIYFGEGSWLTVV.

This clone was picked up one time. The chain has TRBV7-6 and TRBJ2-1; TRBD2 aligns across 7 bases. Unmatched junction bases numbered 7, after V lost 3 bases and J lost 8 bases. Germline assignment: CDR1 SGHVS and CDR2 FNYEAQ. The CDR3 runs to 14 residues. CDR3 protein: CASSLDPGGDEQFF. The CDR3 bases are TGTGCCAGCAGCTTGGATCCTGGGGGGGATGAGCAGTTCTTC.

V gene TRBV6-6 combines with J gene TRBJ1-1; the match to TRBD1 covers 9 bases. There are 12 residues in the CDR3. Trimming cost V 6 bases and J 7 bases; bases outside gene matches: 3. CDR1 and CDR2 from the germline V gene are MNHNY and SVGAGI (reference sequence). This CDR3 reads CASSRDRDEAFF. The CDR3 coding sequence is TGTGCCAGCAGCAGGGACAGGGATGAAGCTTTCTTT.

V and J are TRBV19 and TRBJ1-1; 8 bases are shared with TRBD1. The CDR3 spans 15 residues. The germline V gene encodes CDR1 LNHDA and CDR2 SQIVND (reference sequence). The trim removed 5 bases at V and 0 bases at J, leaving 5 bases unmatched. The CDR3 sequence: CASSVRQGMNTEAFF. The CDR3 coding sequence is TGTGCCAGTAGTGTTAGACAGGGGATGAACACTGAAGCTTTCTTT.

With respect to this clone: One end of the junction is discordant with germline, which a read error may explain. The rearrangement links TRBV6-1 to TRBJ1-6; D is unclear. CDR1 is MNHNS, CDR2 SASEGT, per germline. The CDR3 length is 13 residues. The DNA for the CDR3 is TGTGCCGGCAGTGAAGCGCTACTGTCACCCCTCCACTTT. Translated, it gives CAGSEALLSPLHF.

The chain couples TRBV27 to TRBJ2-1; TRBD2 matches 7 bases. Germline V gene lookup returns CDR1 MNHEY and CDR2 SMNVEV (reference sequence). The CDR3 is 12 residues long. V shed 8 bases and J 4 bases; nucleotides not matched to a gene: 2. CDR3 sequence: CASGTTYNEQFF. In DNA, the CDR3 is TGTGCCAGCGGGACTACGTACAATGAGCAGTTCTTC.

The chain recombines TRBV13 with TRBJ2-1; D perhaps matches TRBD1 (6 bases). Trimming pared 1 base from V and 10 bases from J, leaving 17 bases between. Germline assignment: CDR1 PRHDT and CDR2 FYEKMQ (reference sequence). The length of the CDR3 is 15 residues. The DNA of the CDR3 is TGTGCCAGCAGCTTAGATGCCAGGGGATTTGTAGAGCAGTTCTTC. As protein: CASSLDARGFVEQFF.

J is TRBJ2-7 and V is TRBV5-5, with D perhaps TRBD1 (6 bases). Trimming removed 0 bases from V and 3 bases from J, with 10 bases in between. The germline gives CDR1 SGHKS, CDR2 YYEKEE (reference sequence). The CDR3 length is 14 residues. This CDR3 is CASSLGGTHYEQYF. The CDR3 DNA reads as TGTGCCAGCAGCTTGGGAGGGACACACTACGAGCAGTACTTC.

The chain uses TRBV18 and TRBJ1-4; 8 bases match TRBD1. V lost 2 bases and J lost 5; bases outside the gene matches: 7. Looked up from germline, CDR1 is KGHSH and CDR2 is LQKENI. The CDR3 runs to 16 residues. In DNA form, the CDR3 reads TGTGCCAGCTCACCAACTGCTGACAGGGGAAATGAAAAACTGTTTTTT. It codes for CASSPTADRGNEKLFF.

This rearrangement joins TRBV10-2 to TRBJ2-7; TRBD1 might be the D (5 bases). The V end was cut by 3 bases, the J end by 2 bases, with 14 bases between. Per the germline V gene, CDR1 is WSHSY and CDR2 is SAAADI. The length of the CDR3 is 15 residues. The CDR3 region is CASSERVKGPYEQYF. The CDR3, as DNA: TGCGCCAGCAGTGAACGAGTTAAGGGGCCCTACGAGCAGTACTTC.

This sequence joins TRBV19 and TRBJ1-1; D is uncertain. The length of the CDR3 is 15 residues. Germline CDR1 and CDR2: LNHDA and SQIVND (reference sequence). V lost 1 base to trimming and J lost 0 bases, with 9 bases between them. For the CDR3, the DNA is TGTGCCAGTAGTATAGCTCCGGAGATGAACACTGAAGCTTTCTTT. Its translation: CASSIAPEMNTEAFF.

The chain recombines TRBV5-1 with TRBJ1-5; D perhaps matches TRBD1 (5 bases). The germline V gene has CDR1 SGHRS and CDR2 YFSETQ. V was pared by 0 bases and J by 3 bases, with 7 bases between. This CDR3 comprises 14 residues. CDR3 protein: CASSLGTPNQPQHF. The CDR3 region has the DNA TGCGCCAGCAGCTTGGGGACACCCAATCAGCCCCAGCATTTT.

V and J are TRBV6-7 and TRBJ2-7, with 10 bases lining up with TRBD2. TRBV6-7 carries the ORF label, with uncertain function. J was trimmed by 1 base and V by 10 bases; bases with no gene match: 4. The CDR3 length is 13 residues. CDR3 protein: CAKPSGGSYEQYF. The CDR3 DNA reads TGTGCCAAGCCTAGCGGGGGTTCCTACGAGCAGTACTTC.

The gene calls are TRBV6-1 and TRBJ2-7; 10 bases match TRBD1. Germline V gives CDR1 MNHNS, CDR2 SASEGT. Trimming at V came to 4 bases and at J to 2 bases, leaving 5 bases not matched to a gene. This CDR3 comprises 15 residues. The CDR3 region is CASSVRDRGTYEQYF. CDR3 in DNA: TGTGCCAGCAGTGTCCGGGACAGGGGCACCTACGAGCAGTACTTC.